This T cell receptor beta chain was profiled in a study of low-dose radiotherapy and immunotherapy resistance in tumors. Indicated time point: before trial treatment. The sample holds many counts of this clonotype. Primers used for first-strand cDNA, a TRAV- and TRBV-specific set, covered both alpha and beta chains. Amplification, which lasted approximately 20 PCR cycles, used a constant-region primer and V-primer adapter to amplify TCRs. TCRdb ran MiXCR on the reads and lists one entry per CDR3 protein. Of about 64,000 distinct CDR3 sequences listed, around 27% are singletons. Trimming took 3 bases from V and 3 from J, leaving 11 bases between them. The CDR3 has 14 amino acids. From germline, CDR1 is SGHAT and CDR2 FQNNGV.

Sequencing was performed on PBMCs, taken before treatment. This chain joins TRBV11-2 and TRBJ1-1; D uncertain. This clonotype was sampled from a male donor with rectosigmoid adenocarcinoma. CDR3 sequence reads: CASSFQGADTEAFF. The DNA of the CDR3 is TGTGCCAGCAGCTTTCAAGGCGCGGACACTGAAGCTTTCTTT.